This paragraph reports one TCR beta chain. The germline V gene has CDR1 SEHNR and CDR2 FQNEAQ (reference sequence). The CDR3 sequence is 13 residues long. V lost 1 base and J lost 3, with 4 bases in between. This specimen comes from a study of blood T cell repertoires in COVID-19. The wider study: Donors in the United States, Italy and Spain gave samples during acute or convalescent COVID-19. PBMCs, B-cell-depleted T cells, or T cells provided the cDNA or gDNA that made up the material.

In the authors' workflow: Estimation of nucleated cell counts was performed using reference gene primer amplification. Repertoires were generated with immunoSEQ multiplex PCR, while TCRdb's copy carries only in-frame clones and drops some. That table furnishes V, J and clone size, whereas the DNA furnished D and trimming. The repertoire holds 150,000 to 200,000 clones, with 80% as singletons. This sequence joins TRBV7-9 and TRBJ2-1; D unclear. Sequencing input: peripheral blood. The TCR sequence derives from a man aged 55-75 years with acute or convalescent COVID-19. The CDR3 nucleotides read TGTGCCAGCAGCTTAGAACTCTACAATGAGCAGTTCTTC. This codes for CASSLELYNEQFF.